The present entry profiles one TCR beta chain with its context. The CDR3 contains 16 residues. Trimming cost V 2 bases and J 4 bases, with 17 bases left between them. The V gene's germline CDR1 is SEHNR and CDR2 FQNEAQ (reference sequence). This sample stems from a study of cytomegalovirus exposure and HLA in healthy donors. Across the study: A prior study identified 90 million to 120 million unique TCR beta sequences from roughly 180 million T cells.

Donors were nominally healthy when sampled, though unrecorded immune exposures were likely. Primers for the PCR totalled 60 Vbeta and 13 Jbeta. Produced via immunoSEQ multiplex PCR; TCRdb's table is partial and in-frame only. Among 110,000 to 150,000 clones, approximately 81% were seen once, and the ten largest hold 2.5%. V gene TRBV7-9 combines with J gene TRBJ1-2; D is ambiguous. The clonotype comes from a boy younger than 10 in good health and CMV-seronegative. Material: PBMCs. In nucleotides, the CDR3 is TGTGCCAGCAGCTTATTGACTAGCAGATATGGCTATGGCTACACCTTC. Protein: CASSLLTSRYGYGYTF.